This T cell receptor (beta chain) stems from a study of blood T cell repertoires in COVID-19 (dated by TCRdb to 2019 to 2021). About the investigation overall: Samples covering the acute and convalescent phases of COVID-19 were provided by collaborators in the United States, Italy and Spain. Where HLA class I and class II types were available, the types were taken from metadata supplied by the sample provider, not from assay-based typing. The repertoires were released in a freely available public database intended as a resource for research on the immune response to SARS-CoV-2. The prospective study material was composed of cDNA or gDNA derived from T cells, B-cell-depleted T cells, or PBMCs. The sample metadata nearly always contained a de-identified subject ID, COVID-19 status, age in years and sex. The samples were drawn from the first 160 participants of the ongoing ImmuneRACE study and from 1,254 subjects provided by 6 global collaborators. Subjects who had been exposed to COVID-19, were actively infected with it, or had recovered from it provided the deeply sampled blood TCRbeta repertoires that made up the dataset.

The immunoSEQ Assay, a bias-controlled multiplex PCR, was used to amplify TCRbeta CDR3 regions from genomic DNA. The study's processing was this. Within the assay, amplification of reference gene primers was used to estimate how many nucleated cells each sample contained. Sequence reads were collapsed and filtered to measure the absolute abundance of every unique TCRbeta CDR3 rearrangement. For each sample, productive Simpson clonality was calculated as the square root of Simpson's diversity index over productive rearrangements. The immuneACCESS repertoire file appears here via TCRdb, limited to in-frame rearrangements. These files lack a portion of the clones; in checked studies, under half of the deficit traces to unresolved V genes, and the cause of the others is not known. The D gene and trimming were derived from the DNA, and the V and J assignments and clone size from that table. The sample yields about 180,000 clones; about 83% were counted once. In total, the top ten clones hold about 9.7% of the sample.

CDR1 and CDR2, looked up from the germline V gene, are MDHEN and SYDVKM. Trimming at the junction amounts to 6 bases on V and 2 bases on J, and the germline ends lie 16 bases apart. From cysteine to phenylalanine, the CDR3 is 15 amino acids long. Of the read, only the CDR3 DNA is kept; its 45 bases are in frame from base 1. Participants in the prospective study were enrolled through a virtual design, were aged roughly 18 to 100 years, and lived in 24 United States geographic areas. In the prospective study, participants were assigned to cohorts based on the clinical history participants reported in a screening survey and a study questionnaire. For ImmuneRACE Cohort 3, a participant was defined as recovered based on two consecutive negative NP/OP PCR tests, clearance by a healthcare professional, or resolution of symptoms. Mobile phlebotomists in the prospective study collected whole blood, serum and a nasopharyngeal or oropharyngeal swab from every participant. Additional blood draws and questionnaires over an approximately two-month period could optionally be provided by prospective study participants. Before DNA extraction, blood samples from the prospective study were shipped at room temperature or frozen.

Broader findings and caveats from the paper: The amount of clinical and demographic metadata varied by source and participant and was provided uncurated.

With regard to this clone: The antigen it binds to is not known. There are no base qualities to consult, and no much larger clone falls within one base.

The receptor's source is a woman aged 25-40 years who had recovered from COVID-19. Source material: PBMCs or T cells enriched from blood (not recorded which). Recombination linked TRBV28 to TRBJ1-1, with no confidently assigned D gene. CDR3 region: CASRLGSAGNTEAFF. The bases are TGTGCCAGCAGATTAGGGAGCGCGGGAAACACTGAAGCTTTCTTT. The entire variable domain, with the stretches around the CDR3 drawn from the reference TRBV28 and TRBJ1-1 proteins, is DVKVTQSSRYLVKRTGEKVFLECVQDMDHENMFWYRQDPGLGLRLIYFSYDVKMKEKGDIPEGYSVSREKKERFSLILESASTNQTSMYLCASRLGSAGNTEAFFGQGTRLTVV.